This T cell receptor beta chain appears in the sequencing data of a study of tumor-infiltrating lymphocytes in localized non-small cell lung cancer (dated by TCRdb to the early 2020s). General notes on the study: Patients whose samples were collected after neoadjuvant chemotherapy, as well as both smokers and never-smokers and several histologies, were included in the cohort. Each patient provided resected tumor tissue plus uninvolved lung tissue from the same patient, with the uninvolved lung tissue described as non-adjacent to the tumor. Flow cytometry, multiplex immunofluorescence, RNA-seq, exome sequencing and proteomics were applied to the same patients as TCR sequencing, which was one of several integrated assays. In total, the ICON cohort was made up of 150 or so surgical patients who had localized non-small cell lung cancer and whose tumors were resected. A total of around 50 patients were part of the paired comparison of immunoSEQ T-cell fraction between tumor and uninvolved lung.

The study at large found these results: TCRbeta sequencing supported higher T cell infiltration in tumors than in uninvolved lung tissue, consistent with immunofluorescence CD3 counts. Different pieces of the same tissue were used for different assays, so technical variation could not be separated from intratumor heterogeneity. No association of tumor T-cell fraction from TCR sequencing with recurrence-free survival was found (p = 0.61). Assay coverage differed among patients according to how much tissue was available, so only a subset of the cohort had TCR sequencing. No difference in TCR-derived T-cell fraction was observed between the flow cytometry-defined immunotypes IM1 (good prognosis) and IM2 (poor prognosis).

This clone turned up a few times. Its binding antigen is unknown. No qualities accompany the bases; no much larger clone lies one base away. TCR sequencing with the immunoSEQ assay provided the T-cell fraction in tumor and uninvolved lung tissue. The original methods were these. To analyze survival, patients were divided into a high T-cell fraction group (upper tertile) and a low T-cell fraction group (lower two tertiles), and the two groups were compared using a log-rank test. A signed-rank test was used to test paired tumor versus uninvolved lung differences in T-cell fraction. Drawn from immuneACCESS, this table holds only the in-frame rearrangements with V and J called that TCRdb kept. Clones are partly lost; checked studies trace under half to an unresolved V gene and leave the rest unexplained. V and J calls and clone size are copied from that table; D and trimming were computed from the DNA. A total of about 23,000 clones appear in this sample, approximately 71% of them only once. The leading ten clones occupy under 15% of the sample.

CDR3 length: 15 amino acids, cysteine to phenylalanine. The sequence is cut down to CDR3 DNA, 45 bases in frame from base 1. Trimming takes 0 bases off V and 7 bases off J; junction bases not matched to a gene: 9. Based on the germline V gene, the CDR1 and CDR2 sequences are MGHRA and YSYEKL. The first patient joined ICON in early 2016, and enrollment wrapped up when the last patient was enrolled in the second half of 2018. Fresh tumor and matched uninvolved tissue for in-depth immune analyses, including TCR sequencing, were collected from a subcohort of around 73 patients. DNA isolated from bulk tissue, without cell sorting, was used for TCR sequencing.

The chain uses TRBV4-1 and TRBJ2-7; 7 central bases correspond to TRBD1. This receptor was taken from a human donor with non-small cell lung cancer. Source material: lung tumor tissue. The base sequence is TGCGCCAGCAGCCAAGAGGTCAACAGGGGTTGGGAGCAGTACTTC. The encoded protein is CASSQEVNRGWEQYF.